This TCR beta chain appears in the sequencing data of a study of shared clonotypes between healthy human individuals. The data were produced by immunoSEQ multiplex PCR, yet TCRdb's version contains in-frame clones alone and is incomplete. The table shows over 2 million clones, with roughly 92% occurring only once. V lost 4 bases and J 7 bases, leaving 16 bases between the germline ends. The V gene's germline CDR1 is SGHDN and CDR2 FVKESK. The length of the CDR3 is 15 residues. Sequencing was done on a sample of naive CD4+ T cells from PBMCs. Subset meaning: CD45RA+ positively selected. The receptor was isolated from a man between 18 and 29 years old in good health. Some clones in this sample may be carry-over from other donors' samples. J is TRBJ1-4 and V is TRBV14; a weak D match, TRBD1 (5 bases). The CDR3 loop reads CASSPPGVRPEKLFF. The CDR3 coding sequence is TGTGCCAGCAGCCCCCCGGGGGTTCGCCCTGAAAAACTGTTTTTT. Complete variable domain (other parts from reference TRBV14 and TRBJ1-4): EAGVTQFPSHSVIEKGQTVTLRCDPISGHDNLYWYRRVMGKEIKFLLHFVKESKQDESGMPNNRFLAERTGGTYSTLKVQPAELEDSGVYFCASSPPGVRPEKLFFGSGTQLSVL.